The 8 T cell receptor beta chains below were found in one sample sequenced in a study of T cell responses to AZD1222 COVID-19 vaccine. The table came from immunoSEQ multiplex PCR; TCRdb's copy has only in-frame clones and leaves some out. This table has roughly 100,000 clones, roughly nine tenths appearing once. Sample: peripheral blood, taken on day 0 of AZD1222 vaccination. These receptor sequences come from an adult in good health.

For the CDR3, the DNA is TGTGCCAGTCGGACCCAGGGGTCTGGAAACACCATATATTTT. Amino acids: CASRTQGSGNTIYF. The chain links TRBV19 to TRBJ1-3, with TRBD1 as a possible D gene (6 bases). Trimming removed 8 bases from V and 1 base from J, with 12 bases in between. CDR3 length equals 14 residues. The germline gives CDR1 LNHDA, CDR2 SQIVND (reference sequence).

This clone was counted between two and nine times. The CDR3 DNA reads as TGCGCCAGCAGCCGAGTAGCGGGGCTCTACGAGCAGTACTTC. Its translation: CASSRVAGLYEQYF. The chain joins TRBV4-1 to TRBJ2-7, with 8 bases that match TRBD2. Germline trimming cut 4 bases from V and 3 bases from J; bases unmatched to any gene: 5. CDR3 size: 14 residues. The V gene's germline CDR1 is MGHRA and CDR2 YSYEKL.

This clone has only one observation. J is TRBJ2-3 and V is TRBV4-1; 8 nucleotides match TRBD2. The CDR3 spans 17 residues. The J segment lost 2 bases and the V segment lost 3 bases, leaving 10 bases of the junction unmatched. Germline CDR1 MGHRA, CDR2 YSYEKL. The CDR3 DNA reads TGCGCCAGCAGCCAGGGTCCCACTAGCGGATACACAGATACGCAGTATTTT. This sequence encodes CASSQGPTSGYTDTQYF.

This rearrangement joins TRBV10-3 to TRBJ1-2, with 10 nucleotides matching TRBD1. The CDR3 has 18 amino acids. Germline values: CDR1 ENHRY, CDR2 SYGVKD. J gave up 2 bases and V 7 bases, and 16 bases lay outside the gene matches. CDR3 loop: CAITNQPRTGGANYGYTF. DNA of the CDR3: TGTGCCATCACTAATCAGCCTCGGACAGGGGGTGCCAACTATGGCTACACCTTC.

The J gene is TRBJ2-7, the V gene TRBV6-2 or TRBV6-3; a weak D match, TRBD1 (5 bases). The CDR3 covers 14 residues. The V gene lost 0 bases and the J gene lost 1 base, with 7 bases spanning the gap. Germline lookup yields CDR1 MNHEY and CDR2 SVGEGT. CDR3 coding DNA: TGTGCCAGCAGTTACTCGCAGGGATCCTACGAGCAGTACTTC. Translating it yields CASSYSQGSYEQYF.

CDR3 residues: CASIGSYGYTF. CDR3 nucleotide sequence: TGTGCCAGTATTGGCAGTTATGGCTACACCTTC. The genes are TRBV19 and TRBJ1-2; D not certain. Trimming stripped 7 bases from V and 5 bases from J, with 8 bases between. There are 11 residues in the CDR3. From germline, CDR1 is LNHDA and CDR2 SQIVND (reference sequence).

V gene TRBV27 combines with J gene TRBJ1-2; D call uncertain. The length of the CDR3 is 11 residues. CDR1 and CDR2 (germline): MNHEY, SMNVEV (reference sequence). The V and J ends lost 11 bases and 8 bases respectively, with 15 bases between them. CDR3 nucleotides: TGTGCCCCCGCGAGCATCGACGGCTACACCTTC. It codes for CAPASIDGYTF.

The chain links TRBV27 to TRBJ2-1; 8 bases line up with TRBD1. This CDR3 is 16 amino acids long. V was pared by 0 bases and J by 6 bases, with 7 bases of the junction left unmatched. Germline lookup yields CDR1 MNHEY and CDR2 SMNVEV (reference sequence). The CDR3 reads CASSLSRGPLRNEQFF. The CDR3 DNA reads TGTGCCAGCAGTTTATCCAGGGGGCCCCTACGCAATGAGCAGTTCTTC.